This is a list of T cell receptor beta chains from one sample in a study of regulatory T cells in long-lasting Graves disease. TCRdb reprocessed the multiplex PCR reads via MiXCR and lists one record per CDR3 protein. The table lists 700,000 or so distinct CDR3 sequences, 30% of them singletons. This sample comprised peripheral blood mononuclear cells (PBMCs), obtained when the disease was refractory, from a patient treated with antithyroid drugs. The receptors derive from a female donor with Graves disease. Each CDR3 is given with its conserved first and last residue. D genes are given only for firm matches. Rows may omit the clone size; those that give it use once, few, many or a size class.

J: TRBJ1-5; length: 16; V: TRBV28; D: .; size: .; DNA: TGTGCCAGCAGTTTTGCCCCCCCGAGTAGCAATCAGCCCCAGCATTTT; CDR3: CASSFAPPSSNQPQHF
J: TRBJ1-1; length: 14; V: TRBV3-1; D: .; size: .; DNA: TGTGCCAGCAGCCAACCAGGGGTAGGTTCTGAAGCTTTCTTT; CDR3: CASSQPGVGSEAFF
J: TRBJ2-7; length: 14; V: TRBV7-2; D: .; size: few; DNA: TGTGCCAGCAGCCGGCCTAGCGCCTCCTACGAGCAGTACTTC; CDR3: CASSRPSASYEQYF
J: TRBJ2-2; length: 15; V: TRBV12-3/TRBV12-4; D: TRBD2; size: .; DNA: TGTGCCAGCAGTCTTCGTCAGCGGGGAGGCGGGGAGCTGTTTTTT; CDR3: CASSLRQRGGGELFF
J: TRBJ2-5; length: 16; V: TRBV20-1; D: .; size: many; DNA: TGCAGTGCGATGGCCCTTCCGGGACATAATCAAGAGACCCAGTACTTC; CDR3: CSAMALPGHNQETQYF
J: TRBJ1-5; length: 13; V: TRBV12-5; D: .; size: many; DNA: TGTGCTAGTGGTTTGTCAGGGGCTGGTCCCCAGCATTTT; CDR3: CASGLSGAGPQHF
J: TRBJ1-2; length: 15; V: TRBV9; D: TRBD1; size: .; DNA: TGTGCCAGCAGCGCGATAGGGGGCGGTTCGCGAGGCTACACCTTC; CDR3: CASSAIGGGSRGYTF
J: TRBJ1-5; length: 13; V: TRBV6-5; D: .; size: few; DNA: TGTGCCAGCAGTTACACCCCGTCACAGCCCCAGCATTTT; CDR3: CASSYTPSQPQHF
J: TRBJ1-5; length: 12; V: TRBV6-1; D: .; size: few; DNA: TGTGCCAGCAGTGAAATAGGTCAGCCCCAGCATTTT; CDR3: CASSEIGQPQHF
J: TRBJ1-1; length: 15; V: TRBV3-1; D: .; size: few; DNA: TGTGCCAGCAGCCAAGATCGCGGGGTGAACACTGAAGCTTTCTTT; CDR3: CASSQDRGVNTEAFF
J: TRBJ1-6; length: 14; V: TRBV7-9; D: .; size: few; DNA: TGTGCCAGCAGCTTCGGCCAGCCAACCGCTCCCCTCCACTTT; CDR3: CASSFGQPTAPLHF
J: TRBJ1-1; length: 16; V: TRBV3-1; D: TRBD1; size: .; DNA: TGTGCCAGCAGCCAAGATAGCGGACAGGGCCTGACTGAAGCTTTCTTT; CDR3: CASSQDSGQGLTEAFF
J: TRBJ1-2; length: 14; V: TRBV7-9; D: .; size: once; DNA: TGTGCCAGCAGCCCAGGGGTGGGCAACTATGGCTACACCTTC; CDR3: CASSPGVGNYGYTF
J: TRBJ2-7; length: 15; V: TRBV2; D: .; size: many; DNA: TGTGCCAGCAGTTTTACCGGGTCCAGCTCCTACGAGCAGTACTTC; CDR3: CASSFTGSSSYEQYF
J: TRBJ1-6; length: 14; V: TRBV20-1; D: .; size: .; DNA: TGCAGTGCCCCGGATACGGCCGGCAGATCACCCCTCCACTTT; CDR3: CSAPDTAGRSPLHF
J: TRBJ2-7; length: 14; V: TRBV9; D: .; size: few; DNA: TGTGCCAGCAGCGTAGGAACTCTGGGAGTCGAGCAGTACTTC; CDR3: CASSVGTLGVEQYF
J: TRBJ1-2; length: 13; V: TRBV5-1; D: TRBD1; size: few; DNA: TGCGCCAGCAGCGAGACGACAGGGTATGGCTACACCTTC; CDR3: CASSETTGYGYTF
J: TRBJ1-2; length: 14; V: TRBV10-3; D: .; size: few; DNA: TGTGCCATCAGTGAGTCAGGCCGTAACTATGGCTACACCTTC; CDR3: CAISESGRNYGYTF
J: TRBJ1-1; length: 12; V: TRBV6-2/TRBV6-3; D: .; size: .; DNA: TGTGCCAGCAGTTATGTCCCCACTGAAGCTTTCTTT; CDR3: CASSYVPTEAFF
J: TRBJ2-2; length: 15; V: TRBV6-1; D: TRBD2; size: .; DNA: TGTGCCAGCAGTGGGGAGGGCCTTGGCACCGGGGAGCTGTTTTTT; CDR3: CASSGEGLGTGELFF
J: TRBJ2-7; length: 16; V: TRBV29-1; D: TRBD2; size: few; DNA: TGCAGCGTTGAAGCGGCCAGGACTAGGTTTGTTAGCGAGCAGTACTTC; CDR3: CSVEAARTRFVSEQYF
J: TRBJ1-4; length: 11; V: TRBV7-3; D: .; size: few; DNA: TGTGCCAGCAGCTCGGGTGGAAAACTGTTTTTT; CDR3: CASSSGGKLFF
J: TRBJ1-6; length: 15; V: TRBV7-9; D: .; size: few; DNA: TGTGCCAGCAGCTCACCCAGCGGGGGAGGGTCACCCCTCCACTTT; CDR3: CASSSPSGGGSPLHF
J: TRBJ2-7; length: 15; V: TRBV20-1; D: TRBD1; size: .; DNA: TGCAGTGCTAGAGACTCCGGGACAGGACCCTACGAGCAGTACTTC; CDR3: CSARDSGTGPYEQYF
J: TRBJ2-7; length: 15; V: TRBV4-1; D: .; size: few; DNA: TGCGCCAGCAGCCAAGATCTTCTACCGAGGGGCGAGCAGTACTTC; CDR3: CASSQDLLPRGEQYF
J: TRBJ1-5; length: 15; V: TRBV6-9; D: .; size: .; DNA: TGTGCCAGCAGTTACGGGGCGCGTAGCAATCAGCCCCAGCATTTT; CDR3: CASSYGARSNQPQHF
J: TRBJ2-5; length: 15; V: TRBV6-5; D: .; size: few; DNA: TGTGCCAGCAGTTCACGGGGAGGGGGCCAAGAGACCCAGTACTTC; CDR3: CASSSRGGGQETQYF
J: TRBJ1-6; length: 14; V: TRBV12-3/TRBV12-4; D: .; size: many; DNA: TGTGCCAGCAGTTTAGACAGGGATAATTCACCCCTCCACTTT; CDR3: CASSLDRDNSPLHF
J: TRBJ1-2; length: 16; V: TRBV28; D: TRBD1; size: few; DNA: TGTGCCAGCAGGCGGACAGGGGGGGGGGGGCCTTATGGCTACACCTTC; CDR3: CASRRTGGGGPYGYTF
J: TRBJ2-7; length: 12; V: TRBV12-3/TRBV12-4; D: TRBD1; size: many; DNA: TGTGCCAGCACCGCCGGACAGGGCGAGCAGTACTTC; CDR3: CASTAGQGEQYF
J: TRBJ1-4; length: 14; V: TRBV7-9; D: .; size: few; DNA: TGTGCCAGCAGCTCCCGGGGGGGGGATGAAAAACTGTTTTTT; CDR3: CASSSRGGDEKLFF
J: TRBJ1-1; length: 15; V: TRBV6-1; D: TRBD1; size: few; DNA: TGTGCCAGCAGTGAGACCGGGACAGGGGGTACTGAAGCTTTCTTT; CDR3: CASSETGTGGTEAFF
J: TRBJ1-5; length: 14; V: TRBV6-5; D: .; size: few; DNA: TGTGCCAGCAGTTCCTCACAGGGATATCAGCCCCAGCATTTT; CDR3: CASSSSQGYQPQHF
J: TRBJ1-5; length: 14; V: TRBV6-1; D: .; size: .; DNA: TGTGCCAGCAGTGGTGGCAGGGGCGAACAGCCCCAGCATTTT; CDR3: CASSGGRGEQPQHF
J: TRBJ1-2; length: 15; V: TRBV11-2; D: .; size: few; DNA: TGTGCCAGCAGCTTAGCCTGGGCAGGGGAGCGTGGCTACACCTTC; CDR3: CASSLAWAGERGYTF
J: TRBJ1-5; length: 12; V: TRBV6-1; D: .; size: .; DNA: TGTGCCAGCAGGAGTAGGCTGGGGCCCCAGCATTTT; CDR3: CASRSRLGPQHF
J: TRBJ1-6; length: 15; V: TRBV7-9; D: .; size: .; DNA: TGTGCCAGCAGCTTAGCGCTCACAAGTAATTCACCCCTCCACTTT; CDR3: CASSLALTSNSPLHF
J: TRBJ1-5; length: 13; V: TRBV6-2/TRBV6-3; D: .; size: .; DNA: TGTGCCAGCAGTTTCCCTCTTAATCAGCCCCAGCATTTT; CDR3: CASSFPLNQPQHF
J: TRBJ1-5; length: 12; V: TRBV20-1; D: .; size: few; DNA: TGCAGTGCTGTGGACACTAATCAGCCCCAGCATTTT; CDR3: CSAVDTNQPQHF
J: TRBJ1-2; length: 15; V: TRBV28; D: .; size: many; DNA: TGTGCCAGCAGTTTTGACGCAGGACGCTACTATGGCTACACCTTC; CDR3: CASSFDAGRYYGYTF
J: TRBJ2-7; length: 20; V: TRBV5-1; D: TRBD2; size: few; DNA: TGCGCCAGCAGCATTGCCGGGACTAGCGGCAGTACGGGACCTTCCTACGAGCAGTACTTC; CDR3: CASSIAGTSGSTGPSYEQYF
J: TRBJ2-7; length: 14; V: TRBV7-3; D: .; size: .; DNA: TGCGCCAGCAGCCAGTCCCTAGGAGCCTACGAGCAGTACTTC; CDR3: CASSQSLGAYEQYF
J: TRBJ1-2; length: 16; V: TRBV6-1; D: TRBD1; size: .; DNA: TGTGCCAGCACCCTCGCCTTCAGGGGGCTTGGCTATGGCTACACCTTC; CDR3: CASTLAFRGLGYGYTF
J: TRBJ2-7; length: 15; V: TRBV2; D: TRBD2; size: .; DNA: TGTGCCAGCGCTAAGGGGACTAGCGCACTCTACGAGCAGTACTTC; CDR3: CASAKGTSALYEQYF
J: TRBJ1-3; length: 14; V: TRBV3-1; D: .; size: few; DNA: TGTGCCAGCGTCGGGTTAGCCTCTGGAAACACCATATATTTT; CDR3: CASVGLASGNTIYF
J: TRBJ1-1; length: 15; V: TRBV5-1; D: TRBD1; size: few; DNA: TGCGCCAGCAGATTTGTGACAGGGCGGAACACTGAAGCTTTCTTT; CDR3: CASRFVTGRNTEAFF
J: TRBJ1-4; length: 15; V: TRBV12-3/TRBV12-4; D: TRBD1; size: many; DNA: TGTGCCAGCAGTGCGCGGACAGGGCCTAAGGGAAAACTGTTTTTT; CDR3: CASSARTGPKGKLFF
J: TRBJ2-7; length: 16; V: TRBV5-6; D: .; size: .; DNA: TGTGCCAGCAGCTTGGAGTTGCGACTTACAATCTACGAGCAGTACTTC; CDR3: CASSLELRLTIYEQYF
J: TRBJ1-5; length: 14; V: TRBV20-1; D: TRBD1; size: .; DNA: TGCAGTGCAAGGACAGGGGGAAAGAATCAGCCCCAGCATTTT; CDR3: CSARTGGKNQPQHF
J: TRBJ2-7; length: 14; V: TRBV19; D: .; size: few; DNA: TGTGCCAGTAGTATTTCAGGGCTTACTGGCGAGCAGTACTTC; CDR3: CASSISGLTGEQYF
J: TRBJ1-6; length: 13; V: TRBV12-3/TRBV12-4; D: .; size: many; DNA: TGTGCCAGCCGGGATAATGTTAATTCACCCCTCCACTTT; CDR3: CASRDNVNSPLHF
J: TRBJ2-7; length: 14; V: TRBV6-1; D: .; size: .; DNA: TGTGCCAGCAGACAGGACCCCCGGACCTACGAGCAGTACTTC; CDR3: CASRQDPRTYEQYF
J: TRBJ1-6; length: 17; V: TRBV2; D: TRBD1; size: few; DNA: TGTGCCAGCAGTTTCAACCCGGGACAGAGCTATAATTCACCCCTCCACTTT; CDR3: CASSFNPGQSYNSPLHF
J: TRBJ1-2; length: 14; V: TRBV24-1; D: .; size: .; DNA: TGTGCCACCAGTGACCTTGATATGGGCTATGGCTACACCTTC; CDR3: CATSDLDMGYGYTF
J: TRBJ1-1; length: 15; V: TRBV12-3/TRBV12-4; D: .; size: few; DNA: TGTGCCAGCAGTTTAATCGAGGGGATGAACACTGAAGCTTTCTTT; CDR3: CASSLIEGMNTEAFF
J: TRBJ2-7; length: 13; V: TRBV19; D: TRBD2; size: few; DNA: TGTGCCAGTAGTATAGGGGGAACTAGCGGGCAGTACTTC; CDR3: CASSIGGTSGQYF
J: TRBJ2-7; length: 12; V: TRBV7-2; D: .; size: .; DNA: TGTGCCAGCAGCCAAAGTCTTTACGAGCAGTACTTC; CDR3: CASSQSLYEQYF
J: TRBJ1-4; length: 13; V: TRBV20-1; D: .; size: few; DNA: TGCAGTGCTAGGGGTGGGGTTAATGAAAAACTGTTTTTT; CDR3: CSARGGVNEKLFF
J: TRBJ2-5; length: 15; V: TRBV2; D: TRBD2; size: many; DNA: TGTGCCAGCAGGGGGACTAGCGGGAGGCAAGAGACCCAGTACTTC; CDR3: CASRGTSGRQETQYF
J: TRBJ2-7; length: 14; V: TRBV12-3/TRBV12-4; D: .; size: few; DNA: TGTGCCAGCATTCCCAAAGGGGGGGCCTACGAGCAGTACTTC; CDR3: CASIPKGGAYEQYF